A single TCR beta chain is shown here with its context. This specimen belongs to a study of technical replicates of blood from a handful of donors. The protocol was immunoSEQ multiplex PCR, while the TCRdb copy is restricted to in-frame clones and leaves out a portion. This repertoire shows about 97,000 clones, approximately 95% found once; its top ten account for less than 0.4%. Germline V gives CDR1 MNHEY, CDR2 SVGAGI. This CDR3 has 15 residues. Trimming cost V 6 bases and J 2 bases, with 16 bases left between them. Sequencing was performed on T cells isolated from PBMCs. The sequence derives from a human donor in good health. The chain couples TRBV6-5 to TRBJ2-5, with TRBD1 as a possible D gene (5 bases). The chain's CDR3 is CASSVLGVRQETQYF. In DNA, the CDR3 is TGTGCCAGCAGCGTATTAGGGGTGAGGCAAGAGACCCAGTACTTC.